Presented here are 23 T cell receptor beta chains from one specimen sequenced in a study of T-cell reconstitution after alpha-beta-depleted transplantation in children. It was with unique molecular identifiers that the TCRbeta library was prepared. TCRdb re-derived calls from the PCR reads in MiXCR, one entry per CDR3 protein. The sample yields about 830,000 distinct CDR3 sequences, 16% seen once. The specimen comprised PBMCs, mostly from graft donor cells, sampled 360 days after TCRalphabeta/CD19-depleted stem cell transplant. Source of these receptors: a male patient between 5 and 17 years old who had a stem cell transplant for acute lymphoblastic leukemia, so the T cells may come from the graft donor.

This clonotype was observed at least ten times. The J gene is TRBJ2-7, the V gene TRBV11-2, with 8 bases aligning to TRBD2. The V segment lost 0 bases and the J segment 3 bases; nucleotides outside the gene matches: 1. Germline V gene lookup returns CDR1 SGHAT and CDR2 FQNNGV. The CDR3 is 14 residues long. CDR3 region: CASSLELADYEQYF. The CDR3, as DNA: TGTGCCAGCAGCTTAGAACTAGCGGACTACGAGCAGTACTTC.

V and J are TRBV3-1 and TRBJ2-3; 8 bases are a match to TRBD2. Trimming took 5 bases from V and 1 from J; bases not matched to a gene: 8. The germline V gene has CDR1 LGHDT and CDR2 YNNKEL (reference sequence). This CDR3 contains 16 residues. This CDR3 is CASSFRTSRRTDTQYF. The CDR3 region has the DNA TGTGCCAGCAGCTTCAGGACTAGCCGACGCACAGATACGCAGTATTTT.

This clonotype was picked up a small number of times. The genes are TRBV7-9 and TRBJ2-1; D not resolved. CDR3 size: 17 residues. Germline CDR1 is SEHNR and CDR2 is FQNEAQ (reference sequence). V was pared by 5 bases and J by 8 bases, with 25 bases between. This CDR3 is CASSTLGRAPKSHEQFF. The CDR3 DNA reads as TGTGCCAGCAGCACCCTAGGCCGGGCTCCGAAGTCGCATGAGCAGTTCTTC.

This clonotype was recorded a few times. The CDR3 DNA follows: TGTGCCAGCAGCTGGACTAGCGGTTACACAGATACGCAGTATTTT. This sequence encodes CASSWTSGYTDTQYF. The rearrangement joins TRBV21-1 to TRBJ2-3; the table names TRBD2, a call not compared with the DNA. TRBV21-1 is reported as a pseudogene. The CDR3 has 15 residues.

This clonotype has a single count. CDR3 residues: CASSMRLAVYNEQFF. In DNA, the CDR3 is TGCGCCAGTTCCATGAGACTAGCGGTTTACAATGAGCAGTTCTTC. The V call is TRBV5-1, the J call TRBJ2-1; 9 positions match TRBD2. Trimming removed 8 bases from V and 4 bases from J; junction bases left unmatched: 10. This CDR3 contains 15 residues. Germline CDR1 reads SGHRS; CDR2 reads YFSETQ.

The chain recombines TRBV11-1 with TRBJ2-1; 15 nucleotides agree with TRBD2. The V gene's germline CDR1 is SGHAT and CDR2 FQDESV (reference sequence). The CDR3 runs 19 residues. J gave up 5 bases and V 6 bases, and 14 bases lay outside the gene matches. CDR3: CASRWTSGRAAITHNEQFF. CDR3 in DNA: TGTGCCAGCAGGTGGACTAGCGGGAGGGCCGCTATAACGCACAATGAGCAGTTCTTC.

This chain connects TRBV25-1 to TRBJ2-2, with D possibly called TRBD1 or TRBD2 (6 bases each). Per the germline V gene, CDR1 is MGHDK and CDR2 is SYGVNS. The CDR3 is 18 amino acids. Trimming stripped 2 bases from V and 1 base from J, with 17 bases between. Here the CDR3 DNA reads TGTGCCAGCAGTGAAGTAGTAGGAGGGGGAGAGAACACCGGGGAGCTGTTTTTT. Encoded protein: CASSEVVGGGENTGELFF.

The CDR3 DNA reads as TGTGCCAGCAGTGGGCGTGGGAGCTCCTACGAGCAGTACTTC. It specifies CASSGRGSSYEQYF. V usage is TRBV2 and J usage is TRBJ2-7; TRBD2 is a possible D gene (5 bases). Between the trimmed V and J ends, which lost 4 bases and 0 bases, there was a span of 10 bases. Per germline, CDR1 SNHLY and CDR2 FYNNEI. This CDR3 has 14 residues.

This clonotype was detected a few times. The rearrangement uses TRBV10-3 and TRBJ2-7; D gene uncertain. The CDR3 is 13 amino acids. Germline V gives CDR1 ENHRY, CDR2 SYGVKD. V was clipped by 8 bases and J by 2 bases, with 13 bases between them. CDR3 nucleotides: TGTGCCATCTCGGACCCTGGACCCTACGAGCAGTACTTC. Its protein product is CAISDPGPYEQYF.

The chain couples TRBV10-3 to TRBJ2-3; TRBD1 might be the D (6 bases). With 6 bases removed from V and 0 bases from J, the gap between germline ends came to 10 bases. This CDR3 region has 14 residues. Per the germline V gene, CDR1 is ENHRY and CDR2 is SYGVKD. The CDR3 is CAIRDSSSTDTQYF. In DNA form, the CDR3 reads TGTGCCATCAGGGACAGCTCTAGCACAGATACGCAGTATTTT.

This clonotype was picked up a small number of times. This sequence joins TRBV5-6 and TRBJ2-7; 12 nucleotides agree with TRBD1. There are 19 residues in the CDR3. Germline-derived CDR1 and CDR2 are SGHDT and YYEEEE. Trimming removed 0 bases from V and 2 bases from J; junction bases left unmatched: 12. CDR3 nucleotide sequence: TGTGCCAGCAGCTTGGTAGGGACAGGGGGCAATCGTGGGACCTACGAGCAGTACTTC. Translating it yields CASSLVGTGGNRGTYEQYF.

V is TRBV9 and J is TRBJ2-7; no clear D. Trimming stripped 2 bases from V and 2 bases from J, with 14 bases between. The CDR3 is made up of 15 amino acids. Germline CDR1 and CDR2: SGDLS and YYNGEE. CDR3 bases: TGTGCCAGCAGCGTGGAATACGGGCAGGCCTACGAGCAGTACTTC. Its translation: CASSVEYGQAYEQYF.

Only a few counts were recorded for this clonotype. This chain connects TRBV6-1 to TRBJ1-2; D remains unclear. Trimming took 7 bases from V and 3 from J, leaving 12 bases between them. The CDR3 consists of 13 residues. Germline CDR1 reads MNHNS; CDR2 reads SASEGT. CDR3 DNA sequence: TGTGCCAGCACCATGGGGATGGACTATGGCTACACCTTC. It translates to CASTMGMDYGYTF.

The chain joins TRBV7-2 to TRBJ2-3, with D possibly matching TRBD2 (5 bases). The ends were cut back, 8 bases at V and 1 base at J, with 10 bases in the middle. CDR3 length equals 13 residues. Germline values: CDR1 SGHTA, CDR2 FQGNSA. CDR3: CASERTRTDTQYF. The CDR3 DNA sequence: TGTGCCAGCGAGCGGACCCGCACAGATACGCAGTATTTT. Drawing the rest from reference TRBV7-2 and TRBJ2-3, the complete variable domain is GAGVSQSPSNKVTEKGKDVELRCDPISGHTALYWYRQSLGQGLEFLIYFQGNSAPDKSGLPSDRFSAERTGGSVSTLTIQRTQQEDSAVYLCASERTRTDTQYFGPGTRLTVL.

The V call is TRBV5-6, the J call TRBJ2-1, with TRBD1 matching 10 bases. Germline CDR1 reads SGHDT; CDR2 reads YYEEEE. The length of the CDR3 is 14 residues. The V gene end was trimmed by 0 bases and the J gene end by 8 bases; junction bases not matched to a gene: 2. The CDR3 DNA is TGTGCCAGCAGCTTGGGACAGGGGGCGTATGAGCAGTTCTTC. This sequence encodes CASSLGQGAYEQFF.

This rearrangement joins TRBV20-1 to TRBJ2-7; 8 bases fit TRBD1. Germline lookup yields CDR1 DFQATT and CDR2 SNEGSKA (reference sequence). V was pared by 2 bases and J by 0 bases, with 6 bases of the junction left unmatched. The CDR3 has 15 residues. In DNA form, the CDR3 reads TGCAGTGCTAGACAGGGGGCTCTGCCCTCCTACGAGCAGTACTTC. This gives the protein CSARQGALPSYEQYF.

This clonotype came up a few times. The CDR3 DNA sequence: TGTGCCAGCAGTTACGCCAGGTCCCGGAGCACCGGGGAGCTGTTTTTT. The encoded protein is CASSYARSRSTGELFF. The rearrangement uses TRBV6-2 or TRBV6-3 and TRBJ2-2; D call uncertain. There are 16 residues in the CDR3. V lost 2 bases to trimming and J lost 4 bases, with 14 bases between them. CDR1 is MNHEY and CDR2 is SVGEGT in the germline V gene.

This clonotype was observed a handful of times. CDR3 sequence reads: CASSFQVGGYEQYF. CDR3 DNA sequence: TGTGCCAGCAGTTTTCAGGTCGGAGGCTACGAGCAGTACTTC. The chain combines TRBV27 with TRBJ2-7; a weak D match, TRBD2 (5 bases). This CDR3 has 14 amino acids. Per the germline V gene, CDR1 is MNHEY and CDR2 is SMNVEV (reference sequence). The germline V and J ends were trimmed by 3 bases and 3 bases, with 12 bases remaining between them.

The V call is TRBV5-1, the J call TRBJ2-3, with no clear D. The CDR3 is 16 residues long. The germline gives CDR1 SGHRS, CDR2 YFSETQ. V was shortened by 0 bases and J by 6 bases, with 17 bases between the two germline ends. The CDR3 sequence: CASSLGSAVRLDTQYF. The CDR3 DNA reads TGCGCCAGCAGCTTGGGCTCGGCGGTTAGGTTGGATACGCAGTATTTT.

This clonotype was counted only a few times. The J gene is TRBJ2-1, the V gene TRBV19, with 13 bases lining up with TRBD2. Per germline, CDR1 LNHDA and CDR2 SQIVND (reference sequence). V shed 3 bases and J 7 bases; nucleotides not matched to a gene: 3. This CDR3 comprises 15 residues. The chain's CDR3 is CASSIGTSGTNEQFF. CDR3 DNA: TGTGCCAGTAGTATCGGGACTAGCGGGACGAATGAGCAGTTCTTC.

This clonotype was counted ten times or more. This chain joins TRBV4-1 and TRBJ2-1; the D is unclear. The V end was cut by 1 base, the J end by 0 bases, with 16 bases between. The CDR3 has 18 residues. The V gene's germline CDR1 is MGHRA and CDR2 YSYEKL. The CDR3 spells CASSQGPSLGFSYNEQFF. CDR3 bases: TGCGCCAGCAGCCAAGGTCCCTCACTTGGTTTCTCCTACAATGAGCAGTTCTTC.

The sample holds many counts of this clonotype. The chain recombines TRBV5-6 with TRBJ2-5; 7 bases map to TRBD2. V lost 3 bases, J lost 5 bases, and 7 bases stayed unmatched. Germline V lookup: CDR1 SGHDT, CDR2 YYEEEE. CDR3 length equals 14 residues. The CDR3 protein is CASSWGGDGETQYF. The CDR3 DNA is TGTGCCAGCAGCTGGGGAGGGGACGGGGAGACCCAGTACTTC.

The chain combines TRBV24-1 with TRBJ2-1; D is ambiguous. Per germline, CDR1 KGHDR and CDR2 SFDVKD. Between the trimmed V and J ends, which lost 5 bases and 0 bases, there was a span of 4 bases. CDR3 size: 13 residues. The CDR3 protein is CATSAGSYNEQFF. The CDR3 DNA follows: TGTGCCACCAGTGCCGGCTCCTACAATGAGCAGTTCTTC.